Each of the 32 T cell receptor beta chains below was sequenced from the same sample in a study of post-analysis software for immune sequencing data. Whole-study findings and limits: Controls had lower frequencies than patients of five or six TRBV segments, which included TRBV5-6, TRBV5-1 and TRBV20-1.

No antigen is known for these receptors. Unique-molecular-identifier-tagged TCR beta cDNA libraries were used. TCRdb processed the PCR reads anew with MiXCR; each CDR3 protein has one entry. This sample carries fewer than 900,000 distinct CDR3 sequences, more than 45% of them seen once, and the ten largest clones take around 4.7%. Sequencing was done on a sample of blood. The receptors shown here come from a girl aged 10 to 17 with multiple sclerosis.

The chain joins TRBV25-1 to TRBJ2-5; tentative D call: TRBD1 (7 bases). CDR1 and CDR2 from the germline V gene are MGHDK and SYGVNS. The V and J ends lost 4 bases and 0 bases respectively, with 15 bases between them. The CDR3 covers 16 residues. CDR3 protein: CASSGDRDWYQETQYF. The DNA for the CDR3 is TGTGCCAGCAGTGGTGACAGGGACTGGTACCAAGAGACCCAGTACTTC.

The chain carries TRBV10-2 and TRBJ2-7, with D perhaps given as TRBD1 or TRBD2 (5 bases each). The V gene lost 4 bases and the J gene lost 3 bases, with 19 bases spanning the gap. The CDR3 length is 16 residues. CDR1 is WSHSY and CDR2 is SAAADI in the germline V gene. CDR3 sequence reads: CASSGGMRARGYEQYF. The CDR3 coding sequence is TGCGCCAGCAGTGGGGGTATGCGGGCTAGGGGCTACGAGCAGTACTTC.

V is TRBV9 and J is TRBJ2-5, with a possible D match to TRBD2 (5 bases). The CDR3 runs 17 residues. CDR1 SGDLS and CDR2 YYNGEE come from the germline V gene. V lost 0 bases, J lost 4 bases, and 19 bases lay in between. CDR3 bases: TGTGCCAGCAGCGTAGCGGGGTCGGTGGGAGTAGGAGAGACCCAGTACTTC. Its protein product is CASSVAGSVGVGETQYF.

The chain has TRBV5-1 and TRBJ2-1; maybe TRBD1 (5 bases). The V end was cut by 4 bases, the J end by 4 bases, with 9 bases between. The CDR3 totals 13 residues. CDR1 is SGHRS, CDR2 YFSETQ, per germline. The DNA of the CDR3 is TGCGCCAGCAGCCCCTGGACATACAATGAGCAGTTCTTC. Protein product: CASSPWTYNEQFF.

A few counts support this clonotype. The CDR3 reads CASSQDYSGNYNEQFF. DNA for the CDR3: TGCGCCAGCAGCCAAGATTACAGCGGCAACTACAATGAGCAGTTCTTC. The gene calls are TRBV4-1 and TRBJ2-1; D is possibly TRBD2 (5 bases). Germline values: CDR1 MGHRA, CDR2 YSYEKL. This CDR3 comprises 16 residues. V was clipped by 0 bases and J by 3 bases, with 12 bases between them.

V and J are TRBV15 and TRBJ2-7; the D gene is possibly TRBD1 (5 bases). The germline V gene has CDR1 LNHNV and CDR2 YYDKDF (reference sequence). V was shortened by 1 base and J by 2 bases, with 12 bases between the two germline ends. The CDR3 spans 15 residues. The CDR3 loop reads CATSRVNRGPYEQYF. Here the CDR3 DNA reads TGTGCCACCAGCAGAGTTAATAGGGGTCCCTACGAGCAGTACTTC.

This clonotype was observed once. J is TRBJ2-4 and V is TRBV7-9; D is undetermined. The J call could be wrong; TRBJ2-7 is a better fit for the DNA end. Germline values: CDR1 SEHNR, CDR2 FQNEAQ (reference sequence). This CDR3 spans 14 amino acids. CDR3 protein: CASSFLDRPYEQYF. In DNA form, the CDR3 reads TGTGCCAGCAGCTTCCTCGATCGCCCTTACGAGCAGTACTTC.

This chain uses TRBV6-1 with TRBJ2-4; 7 bases match TRBD2. The J call may be wrong; the DNA end is better matched by TRBJ2-5. CDR3 length equals 13 residues. The germline V gene encodes CDR1 MNHNS and CDR2 SASEGT. The CDR3 protein is CASRREPTETQYF. The CDR3 region has the DNA TGTGCCAGCAGGCGGGAGCCCACAGAGACCCAGTACTTC.

The sample holds one count of this clonotype. The chain couples TRBV12-3 or TRBV12-4 to TRBJ2-5, with 7 positions matching TRBD2. Losses at the gene ends were 7 bases for V and 1 base for J; bases not matched to a gene: 6. The CDR3 contains 14 residues. The CDR3 coding sequence is TGTGCCAGCAAAGGAGCGGGACGCCAAGAGACCCAGTACTTC. Translated, it gives CASKGAGRQETQYF.

The sample holds a few counts of this clonotype. The chain has TRBV20-1 and TRBJ2-6, with D possibly called TRBD1 or TRBD2 (5 bases each). V lost 6 bases and J lost 2, with 23 bases in between. The CDR3 consists of 18 residues. From germline, CDR1 is DFQATT and CDR2 SNEGSKA (reference sequence). The CDR3 nucleotides are TGCAGTGCGCTCCGCCGCCGGGGCACACATCCTGGGGCCAACGTCCTGACTTTC. Amino acid sequence: CSALRRRGTHPGANVLTF.

This chain uses TRBV25-1 with TRBJ1-2; a possible D gene is TRBD1 (6 bases). The CDR3 length is 16 residues. Germline V gives CDR1 MGHDK, CDR2 SYGVNS. V shed 5 bases and J shed 3 bases, with 19 bases lying between them. The CDR3 here is CASSPIHGGGHYGYTF. CDR3 sequence (DNA): TGTGCCAGCAGTCCGATTCACGGGGGGGGCCACTATGGCTACACCTTC.

This clonotype was detected a few times. The gene calls are TRBV25-1 and TRBJ1-6, with TRBD1 as a possible D gene (5 bases). CDR3 length: 13 amino acids. Germline lookup yields CDR1 MGHDK and CDR2 SYGVNS. V lost 7 bases and J lost 7, with 11 bases in between. The CDR3 reads CASMGRLNSPLHF. CDR3 bases: TGTGCCAGCATGGGACGGCTAAATTCACCCCTCCACTTT.

In regard to this clonotype: At one end, the junction sequence differs from germline, possibly due to a read error. The V gene is TRBV6-2 or TRBV6-3, the J gene TRBJ2-1; D is undetermined. Germline V gene sequence: CDR1 MNHEY, CDR2 SVGEGT. This CDR3 contains 11 residues. CDR3 nucleotide sequence: TGTGCCAGCGGCACCTACATTGAGCAGTTCTTC. Protein: CASGTYIEQFF.

This rearrangement joins TRBV7-3 to TRBJ1-6; 8 positions match TRBD1. V lost 0 bases and J lost 6; bases outside the gene matches: 4. Germline V gives CDR1 SGHTA, CDR2 FQGTGA. There are 16 residues in the CDR3. CDR3 region: CASSLTGQGPNSPLHF. For the CDR3, the DNA is TGTGCCAGCAGCTTAACCGGACAGGGCCCTAATTCACCCCTCCACTTT. Complete variable domain (other parts from reference TRBV7-3 and TRBJ1-6): GAGVSQTPSNKVTEKGKYVELRCDPISGHTALYWYRQSLGQGPEFLIYFQGTGAADDSGLPNDRFFAVRPEGSVSTLKIQRTERGDSAVYLCASSLTGQGPNSPLHFGNGTRLTVT.

The V and J genes are TRBV12-3 or TRBV12-4 and TRBJ1-1; no definite D call. The V and J ends lost 5 bases and 3 bases respectively, with 10 bases between them. CDR3 length: 13 residues. The CDR3 nucleotides read TGTGCCAGCAGTGATGCTGGGCACACTGAAGCTTTCTTT. This gives the protein CASSDAGHTEAFF.

There are a few counts of this clonotype. The V call is TRBV6-5, the J call TRBJ2-1, with D maybe TRBD1 (5 bases). V lost 6 bases to trimming and J lost 0 bases, with 9 bases between them. The CDR3 contains 14 residues. The germline CDR1 and CDR2 sequences are MNHEY and SVGAGI. The CDR3 DNA follows: TGTGCCAGCAGGGACACAAGCTCCTACAATGAGCAGTTCTTC. This translates into CASRDTSSYNEQFF.

V usage is TRBV6-1 and J usage is TRBJ1-1; 10 nucleotides line up with TRBD1. V gave up 1 base and J gave up 5 bases; unmatched junction bases: 4. This CDR3 contains 15 residues. CDR1 is MNHNS, CDR2 SASEGT, per germline. The CDR3 DNA follows: TGTGCCAGCAGTGAAGAGGGGACAGGGGTTACTGAAGCTTTCTTT. This codes for CASSEEGTGVTEAFF.

The CDR3 reads CASARRKTQYF. In DNA, the CDR3 is TGTGCCAGCGCCCGGAGGAAGACCCAGTACTTC. The rearrangement joins TRBV6-2 or TRBV6-3 to TRBJ2-5, with D perhaps TRBD2 (5 bases). V was clipped by 8 bases and J by 6 bases, with 10 bases between them. Germline V gene data show CDR1 as MNHEY and CDR2 as SVGEGT. The CDR3 sequence is 11 residues long.

This sequence joins TRBV5-1 and TRBJ2-5, with 8 nucleotides matching TRBD2. The J segment lost 6 bases and the V segment lost 0 bases, leaving 7 bases of the junction unmatched. The CDR3 covers 15 residues. Germline V lookup: CDR1 SGHRS, CDR2 YFSETQ. The CDR3 DNA reads as TGCGCCAGCAGCTTGGGCCCGGGAGGGCCGAAGACCCAGTACTTC. Translation gives CASSLGPGGPKTQYF.

This clonotype has more than one count but fewer than ten. V and J are TRBV7-2 and TRBJ2-3; TRBD2 matches 10 bases. V dropped 5 bases and J dropped 4; count of bases not matched to a gene: 6. This CDR3 contains 15 residues. In germline, CDR1 is SGHTA, CDR2 FQGNSA. CDR3: CASSDQAGGPDTQYF. DNA for the CDR3: TGTGCCAGCAGCGACCAAGCGGGAGGGCCAGATACGCAGTATTTT.

There are a few counts of this clonotype. The chain has TRBV7-6 and TRBJ2-7, with D tentatively TRBD1 (6 bases). The germline CDR1 and CDR2 sequences are SGHVS and FNYEAQ. CDR3 length equals 13 residues. V was shortened by 5 bases and J by 3 bases, with 11 bases between the two germline ends. CDR3 nucleotides: TGTGCCAGCAGCGCAGGACAGTACTACGAGCAGTACTTC. As protein: CASSAGQYYEQYF.

The rearrangement joins TRBV7-9 to TRBJ1-1; D gene uncertain. The germline V gene encodes CDR1 SEHNR and CDR2 FQNEAQ (reference sequence). Trimming shortened V by 2 bases and J by 0 bases, and 7 bases separated the two germline ends. The CDR3 has 14 residues. The CDR3 coding sequence is TGTGCCAGCAGCTTAACGGATGTGAACACTGAAGCTTTCTTT. Residues: CASSLTDVNTEAFF.

V is TRBV7-2 and J is TRBJ1-2, with 7 nucleotides matching TRBD1. Germline CDR1 reads SGHTA; CDR2 reads FQGNSA. CDR3 size: 15 residues. V trimming: 5 bases; J trimming: 0 bases; junction bases outside the gene matches: 6. The CDR3 reads CASSAGTVPNYGYTF. CDR3 nucleotide sequence: TGTGCCAGCAGCGCCGGGACAGTCCCTAACTATGGCTACACCTTC.

V usage is TRBV15 and J usage is TRBJ2-2; D is undetermined. V gave up 0 bases and J gave up 5 bases, with 4 bases separating them. The CDR3 length is 13 residues. CDR1 and CDR2 from the germline V gene are LNHNV and YYDKDF (reference sequence). CDR3: CATSRDRTGELFF. CDR3 sequence (DNA): TGTGCCACCAGCAGAGATAGGACCGGGGAGCTGTTTTTT. The entire variable domain, with the rest obtained from reference TRBV15 and TRBJ2-2, is as follows: DAMVIQNPRYQVTQFGKPVTLSCSQTLNHNVMYWYQQKSSQAPKLLFHYYDKDFNNEADTPDNFQSRRPNTSFCFLDIRSPGLGDTAMYLCATSRDRTGELFFGEGSRLTVL.

In its sample, this clonotype was seen a few times. This rearrangement joins TRBV5-1 to TRBJ2-7; no firm D call. The V and J ends lost 5 bases and 0 bases respectively, with 9 bases between them. The CDR3 consists of 13 residues. Per the germline V gene, CDR1 is SGHRS and CDR2 is YFSETQ. The CDR3 sequence is CASRFRSSYEQYF. The CDR3 DNA is TGCGCCAGCAGATTCCGCAGCTCCTACGAGCAGTACTTC.

The V call is TRBV7-2, the J call TRBJ2-3; the D is unclear. The CDR3 length is 15 residues. Per germline, CDR1 SGHTA and CDR2 FQGNSA. Trimming shortened V by 0 bases and J by 0 bases, and 7 bases separated the two germline ends. This chain's CDR3 is CASSLAPRSTDTQYF. The CDR3, as DNA: TGTGCCAGCAGCTTAGCTCCTAGGAGCACAGATACGCAGTATTTT.

The DNA for the CDR3 is TGCAGTGCTAGAGGGGGAACAGGGGGTGACACTGAAGCTTTCTTT. Translation: CSARGGTGGDTEAFF. The V call is TRBV20-1, the J call TRBJ1-1; 8 nucleotides line up with TRBD1. V was pared by 1 base and J by 3 bases, with 7 bases of the junction left unmatched. CDR1 and CDR2 from the germline V gene are DFQATT and SNEGSKA (reference sequence). The CDR3 extends over 15 amino acids.

The rearrangement joins TRBV27 to TRBJ2-1; a weak D match, TRBD1 (5 bases). Germline CDR1 MNHEY, CDR2 SMNVEV (reference sequence). CDR3 length equals 13 residues. Between the trimmed V and J ends, which lost 2 bases and 8 bases, there was a span of 10 bases. The DNA of the CDR3 is TGTGCCAGCAGTTTAACAGGATTGCATGAGCAGTTCTTC. As protein: CASSLTGLHEQFF.

Comments on this clonotype: A much larger clone lies one base from this, so it may be a read error. V gene TRBV5-1 combines with J gene TRBJ2-3; D is unclear. The V and J ends lost 5 bases and 5 bases respectively, with 21 bases between them. The germline V gene encodes CDR1 SGHRS and CDR2 YFSETQ. The CDR3 is 16 amino acids. CDR3 region: CASSNRLRVGKDTQYF. DNA for the CDR3: TGCGCCAGCAGTAATCGCTTAAGAGTGGGCAAAGATACGCAGTATTTT.

This clonotype turned up a few times. The CDR3 DNA sequence: TGTGCCAGAAATTGGGACCTTAGCACAGATACGCAGTATTTT. It specifies CARNWDLSTDTQYF. The chain combines TRBV2 with TRBJ2-3, with D perhaps TRBD1 or TRBD2 (5 bases each). Germline loops: CDR1 SNHLY, CDR2 FYNNEI. The ends were cut back, 9 bases at V and 0 bases at J, with 13 bases in the middle. The CDR3 loop spans 14 amino acids.

This chain connects TRBV6-6 to TRBJ2-3; 7 bases are a match to TRBD2. V lost 7 bases, J lost 5 bases, and 6 bases stayed unmatched. Germline CDR1 MNHNY, CDR2 SVGAGI (reference sequence). The CDR3 covers 13 residues. CDR3 nucleotide sequence: TGTGCCAGCAAGCGGGAAAGCGGAGATACGCAGTATTTT. It translates to CASKRESGDTQYF.

Only a few counts were recorded for this clonotype. The gene calls are TRBV9 and TRBJ2-5; 10 nucleotides agree with TRBD2. The DNA end favors TRBJ2-7, so the J call may be wrong. Germline CDR1 is SGDLS and CDR2 is YYNGEE. The CDR3 is 15 residues long. The CDR3 here is CASSVGLAGVDEQYF. The CDR3 nucleotides read TGTGCCAGCAGCGTAGGGCTAGCGGGAGTGGACGAGCAGTACTTC.